Detailed here is one T cell receptor beta chain. Sequencing was performed with immunoSEQ multiplex PCR; in TCRdb, only in-frame clones are kept and a portion is missing. The sample records 40,000 to 60,000 clones, approximately 91% being singletons. This entry is derived from a study of T cell changes during pregnancy in multiple sclerosis. The CDR3 is 15 amino acids. V lost 2 bases and J lost 5; bases outside the gene matches: 6. CDR1 is SGDLS, CDR2 YYNGEE, per germline. Here the sequenced sample was CD4+ T cells from peripheral blood mononuclear cells, taken in the third trimester of pregnancy. This TCR was recovered from a female donor with multiple sclerosis, enrolled in a pregnancy study. V gene TRBV9 combines with J gene TRBJ2-5, with 10 bases matching TRBD2. This CDR3 reads CASSVELAGIETQYF. DNA for the CDR3: TGTGCCAGCAGCGTGGAACTAGCGGGGATCGAGACCCAGTACTTC.